The 11 T cell receptor beta chains listed next were all sequenced from one sample in a study of T cells in Graves' hyperthyroidism and ophthalmopathy (dated by TCRdb to between 2018 and 2021). Library method: multiplex PCR. This sample was sequenced with an Illumina HiSeq 2000. Amplification of TCR beta CDR3 regions was carried out from RNA transcripts. For the first round of RT-PCR on the TCR CDR3, the HTBI primer set was used together with the Qiagen OneStep RT-PCR kit. In-frame beta chains were kept once TCRdb had trimmed the public reads at Q25 with fastp and called clones with MiXCR. Entries are consolidated by CDR3 protein sequence, retaining the most common genes and DNA. This sample is represented by some 270,000 distinct CDR3 sequences; roughly 15% of them were singletons. Of the sample, roughly 7.9% is held by the ten largest clones. The sequencing sample was made of blood. The receptors derive from a woman in her thirties or forties with Graves' hyperthyroidism.

This clonotype came up a few times. The chain has TRBV6-1 and TRBJ2-2, with TRBD1 as a possible D gene (5 bases). Germline V gene sequence: CDR1 MNHNS, CDR2 SASEGT. The CDR3 has 13 amino acids. The ends were cut back, 10 bases at V and 0 bases at J, with 9 bases in the middle. CDR3 nucleotides: TGTGCCAATGAGGACACGAACACCGGGGAGCTGTTTTTT. Its translation: CANEDTNTGELFF.

To note about this clonotype: A read error may account for a junction end that differs from germline. The rearrangement links TRBV7-2 to TRBJ2-1; D might be TRBD2 (5 bases). Germline CDR1 and CDR2: SGHTA and FQGNSA. The CDR3 loop spans 14 amino acids. The CDR3 here is CASGLGLAGNEQFF. CDR3 bases: TGTGCCAGCGGCTTAGGTCTAGCTGGGAATGAGCAGTTCTTC. Variable domain in full (rest from reference TRBV7-2 and TRBJ2-1): GAGVSQSPSNKVTEKGKDVELRCDPISGHTALYWYRQSLGQGLEFLIYFQGNSAPDKSGLPSDRFSAERTGGSVSTLTIQRTQQEDSAVYLCASGLGLAGNEQFFGPGTRLTVL.

This clonotype appeared many times. V gene TRBV11-3 combines with J gene TRBJ2-5, with 11 bases fitting TRBD2. CDR3 length: 18 residues. The trim removed 5 bases at V and 2 bases at J, leaving 13 bases unmatched. The germline V gene has CDR1 SGHNT and CDR2 YENEEA. In DNA, the CDR3 is TGTGCCAGCAGCGACAAAGAAACTAGCGGGAGACCTCAAGAGACCCAGTACTTC. Its translation is CASSDKETSGRPQETQYF.

The chain links TRBV25-1 to TRBJ1-6; D not resolved. This CDR3 spans 15 amino acids. In germline, CDR1 is MGHDK, CDR2 SYGVNS. Trimming cost V 6 bases and J 1 base, with 10 bases left between them. The CDR3 spells CASRQGGSYNSPLHF. CDR3 sequence (DNA): TGTGCCAGCAGGCAAGGAGGGTCCTATAATTCACCCCTCCACTTT.

This clonotype showed up just a few times. This sequence joins TRBV18 and TRBJ2-1, with TRBD2 as a possible D gene (5 bases). CDR1 and CDR2 from the germline V gene are KGHSH and LQKENI. The V end lost 3 bases, the J end lost 3 bases, and 12 bases lay between the germline ends. The CDR3 sequence is 15 residues long. CDR3 sequence: CASSPQGGFYNEQFF. DNA for the CDR3: TGTGCCAGCTCACCTCAAGGAGGATTCTACAATGAGCAGTTCTTC.

Many counts were recorded for this clonotype. This chain joins TRBV20-1 and TRBJ1-6, with 10 bases matching TRBD1. This CDR3 contains 15 residues. With 4 bases clipped from V and 9 bases from J, the junction kept 9 bases outside the gene matches. Per the germline V gene, CDR1 is DFQATT and CDR2 is SNEGSKA (reference sequence). Here the CDR3 DNA reads TGCAGTGCTACCCCGGACAGGGGGGATAGTTCACCCCTCCACTTT. Translation: CSATPDRGDSSPLHF.

This clonotype came up many times. The genes are TRBV24-1 and TRBJ1-5; D not resolved. CDR1 KGHDR and CDR2 SFDVKD come from the germline V gene. CDR3 length equals 14 residues. V lost 2 bases, J lost 0 bases, and 4 bases lay in between. The CDR3 protein is CATSDSDSNQPQHF. The CDR3, as DNA: TGTGCCACCAGTGATTCAGATAGCAATCAGCCCCAGCATTTT.

A note on this clonotype: A much larger clonotype is one base distant, so this may be a read error. V usage is TRBV20-1 and J usage is TRBJ2-1, with D perhaps matching TRBD2 (6 bases). Germline CDR1 and CDR2: DFQATT and SNEGSKA (reference sequence). The CDR3 has 16 residues. The V end was cut by 5 bases, the J end by 8 bases, with 25 bases between. The CDR3 spells CSADGGSGGSRDEQFF. The CDR3 DNA reads TGCAGTGCTGACGGGGGTTCGGGTGGCAGTAGGGATGAGCAGTTCTTC.

This clonotype showed up many times. The CDR3 sequence is CASGTQGRKNTEAFF. In nucleotides, the CDR3 is TGTGCTAGTGGTACCCAGGGGAGGAAGAACACTGAAGCTTTCTTT. The chain employs TRBV12-5 and TRBJ1-1; D may be TRBD1 (6 bases). The CDR3 is 15 residues long. Germline loops: CDR1 LGHNT, CDR2 FRNRAP. V was trimmed by 5 bases and J by 1 base, leaving 14 bases between them.

At least ten counts were recorded for this clonotype. This rearrangement joins TRBV5-1 to TRBJ2-1; TRBD2 matches 12 bases. J lost 7 bases, V lost 4 bases, and 18 bases had no gene match. Germline-derived CDR1 and CDR2 are SGHRS and YFSETQ. This CDR3 spans 19 amino acids. Here the CDR3 reads CASSATTSGSPTLVNEQFF. DNA for the CDR3: TGCGCCAGCAGCGCAACGACTAGCGGGAGTCCGACCCTTGTAAATGAGCAGTTCTTC.

This clonotype was counted a few times. The V call is TRBV20-1, the J call TRBJ2-7; 10 bases are a match to TRBD1. Germline loops: CDR1 DFQATT, CDR2 SNEGSKA (reference sequence). This CDR3 contains 15 residues. The V segment lost 0 bases and the J segment 6 bases; nucleotides outside the gene matches: 8. The CDR3 sequence is CSARDLMRDRGEQYF. CDR3 coding DNA: TGCAGTGCTAGAGATCTAATGAGGGACAGGGGCGAGCAGTACTTC.